Listed below are T cell receptor beta chains from one sample, sequenced in a study of T cell repertoires in cytomegalovirus infection. TCRdb reprocessed the reads with MiXCR, giving one entry per CDR3 protein. Of 650,000 to 900,000 distinct CDR3 sequences detected, roughly 33% appear once; the ten largest clones hold 9.5% to 15%. Antigens of these TCRs are unknown. The starting material was cultured CD8+ T cells from PBMCs, obtained from culture after CMV antigen stimulation. The receptor set was obtained from a human donor in good health (CMV status not recorded). Some clones in this sample may be carry-over from other donors' samples. CDR3s include the opening cysteine and the closing phenylalanine or tryptophan. The size field is filled for only some rows; it gives once, few, many or a size class.

J gene | clone size | V gene | CDR3 protein
TRBJ1-1 | NA | TRBV11-2 | CASSLGQGRIAEAFF
TRBJ1-1 | NA | TRBV6-5 | CASSSIAGTGYNTEAFF
TRBJ1-3 | NA | TRBV11-2 | CASSPDWAGNTIYF
TRBJ2-3 | NA | TRBV9 | CASSAKGQSTDTQYF
TRBJ2-1 | NA | TRBV29-1 | CSVEGTGVNEQFF
TRBJ2-1 | NA | TRBV27 | CANTPSTGPSYNEQFF
TRBJ1-2 | many | TRBV7-2 | CASSRTTGDYGYTF
TRBJ1-1 | NA | TRBV7-6 | CACSQKGAGTEAFF
TRBJ2-5 | many | TRBV7-2 | CASSLNRPETQYF
TRBJ1-2 | many | TRBV7-2 | CASSFGPGYTF
TRBJ2-1 | NA | TRBV19 | CASSIGPEQFF
TRBJ2-7 | NA | TRBV7-6 | CAIPSKGGNYEQYF
TRBJ2-1 | few | TRBV20-1 | CSAAPPARGGEQFF
TRBJ1-1 | few | TRBV7-9 | CASRFPGGGRRGTEAFF
TRBJ1-5 | many | TRBV7-6 | CASSQLASSDQPQHF
TRBJ1-1 | NA | TRBV12-3/TRBV12-4 | CASRLSPGAKAFF
TRBJ2-1 | NA | TRBV19 | CASGTGPSSYNEQFF
TRBJ2-1 | NA | TRBV3-1 | CASSRAGADPNEQFF
TRBJ2-5 | NA | TRBV7-7 | CASSRARTDQETQYF
TRBJ1-1 | NA | TRBV28 | CASSFPQEGWDSEAFF
TRBJ2-7 | NA | TRBV27 | CASSFSRGHYEQYF
TRBJ2-7 | NA | TRBV29-1 | CSVELPGQSAYEQYF
TRBJ2-2 | few | TRBV12-3/TRBV12-4 | CASSTTSGGTGELFF
TRBJ2-2 | many | TRBV7-8 | CASSLNAAPIAGSNTGELFF
TRBJ2-5 | few | TRBV12-3/TRBV12-4 | CASTLEGRGQETQYF
TRBJ2-1 | NA | TRBV5-4 | CASSVSVGAGEQFF
TRBJ2-3 | NA | TRBV27 | CASSVTGGSDTQYF
TRBJ2-3 | few | TRBV10-3 | CAISGSGSTDTQYF
TRBJ2-2 | many | TRBV7-2 | CASSLGTVNTGELFF
TRBJ2-7 | NA | TRBV19 | CASSTSGTGYEQYF
TRBJ1-1 | few | TRBV5-5 | CASSETALNTEAFF